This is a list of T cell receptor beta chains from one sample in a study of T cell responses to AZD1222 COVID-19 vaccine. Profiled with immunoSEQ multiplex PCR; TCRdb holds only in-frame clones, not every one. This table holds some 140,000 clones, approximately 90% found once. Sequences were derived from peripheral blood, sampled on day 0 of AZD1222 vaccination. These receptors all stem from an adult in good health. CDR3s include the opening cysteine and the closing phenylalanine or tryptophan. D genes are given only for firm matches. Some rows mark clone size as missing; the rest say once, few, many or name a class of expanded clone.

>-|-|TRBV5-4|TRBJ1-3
CASSFGSTGNTIYF
TGTGCCAGCAGCTTTGGGAGCACTGGAAACACCATATATTTT
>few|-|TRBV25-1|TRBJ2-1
CASREGTSSYNEQFF
TGTGCCAGCAGGGAGGGGACGAGCTCCTACAATGAGCAGTTCTTC
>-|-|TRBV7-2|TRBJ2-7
CASSAEGVHEQYF
TGTGCCAGCAGCGCGGAGGGGGTTCACGAGCAGTACTTC
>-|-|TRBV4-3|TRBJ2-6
CASSQEAISGANVLTF
TGCGCCAGCAGCCAAGAGGCAATCTCTGGGGCCAACGTCCTGACTTTC
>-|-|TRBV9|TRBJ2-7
CASSVAGQSYEQYF
TGTGCCAGCAGCGTAGCGGGTCAGAGCTACGAGCAGTACTTC
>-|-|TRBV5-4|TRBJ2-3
CASSLAKGTDTQYF
TGTGCCAGCAGCTTGGCCAAGGGGACAGATACGCAGTATTTT
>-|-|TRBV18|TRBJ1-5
CASSMTQKGQPQHF
TGTGCCAGCTCAATGACCCAAAAAGGGCAGCCCCAGCATTTT
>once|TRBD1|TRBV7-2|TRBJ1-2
CASSSQGQGLGYTF
TGTGCCAGCAGCTCTCAGGGACAGGGATTGGGCTACACCTTC
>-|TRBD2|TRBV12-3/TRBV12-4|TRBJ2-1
CASQVSGGNEQFF
TGTGCCAGCCAAGTTTCGGGGGGAAATGAGCAGTTCTTC
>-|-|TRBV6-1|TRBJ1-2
CASSERGNYGYTF
TGTGCCAGCAGTGAAAGGGGGAACTATGGCTACACCTTC
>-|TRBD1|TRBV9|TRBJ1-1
CASSVGDSNTEAFF
TGTGCCAGCAGCGTAGGGGACAGCAACACTGAAGCTTTCTTT
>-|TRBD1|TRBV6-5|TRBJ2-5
CASRTGGQETQYF
TGTGCCAGCAGAACAGGGGGCCAGGAGACCCAGTACTTC
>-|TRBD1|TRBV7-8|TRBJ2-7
CASSTPGGTAPEQYF
TGTGCCAGCAGCACACCAGGGGGCACTGCTCCCGAGCAGTACTTC
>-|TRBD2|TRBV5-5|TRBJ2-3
CAGGGSSTDTQYF
TGTGCCGGCGGGGGGTCTAGCACAGATACGCAGTATTTT
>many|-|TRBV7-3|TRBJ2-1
CASSPMRSSNEQFF
TGTGCCAGCAGCCCCATGCGGAGTAGCAATGAGCAGTTCTTC
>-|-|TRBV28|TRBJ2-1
CASSFLSSYNEQFF
TGTGCCAGCAGTTTCTTAAGCTCCTACAATGAGCAGTTCTTC
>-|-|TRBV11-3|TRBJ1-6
CASSLESNSPLHF
TGTGCCAGCAGCTTAGAGTCCAATTCACCCCTCCACTTT
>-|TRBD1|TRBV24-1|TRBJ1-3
CATSDSTGAGNTIYF
TGTGCCACCAGTGATTCGACAGGGGCTGGAAACACCATATATTTT
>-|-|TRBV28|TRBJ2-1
CASSTRGRDEQFF
TGTGCCAGCAGCACTAGGGGACGGGACGAGCAGTTCTTC
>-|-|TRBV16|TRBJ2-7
CASSLTSGTNYEQYF
TGTGCCAGCAGTTTAACTTCCGGGACCAACTACGAGCAGTACTTC
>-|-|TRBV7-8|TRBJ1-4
CASSLGRTNREKLFF
TGTGCCAGCAGCTTAGGCCGGACAAATCGGGAAAAACTGTTTTTT
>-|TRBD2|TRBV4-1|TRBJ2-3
CASRTGTSGVGGTDTQYF
TGCGCCAGCAGAACCGGGACTAGCGGGGTTGGTGGCACAGATACGCAGTATTTT
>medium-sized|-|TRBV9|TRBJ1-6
CASSVRAGTNSPLHF
TGTGCCAGCAGCGTCAGAGCCGGGACTAATTCACCCCTCCACTTT
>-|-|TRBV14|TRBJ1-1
CASSQDQYTEAFF
TGTGCCAGCAGCCAAGATCAGTACACTGAAGCTTTCTTT
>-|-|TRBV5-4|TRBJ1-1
CASSFNSEAFF
TGTGCCAGCAGCTTCAATAGTGAAGCTTTCTTT
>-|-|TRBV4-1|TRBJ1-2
CASSQGFGSFNYGYTF
TGCGCCAGCAGCCAAGGGTTCGGAAGTTTTAACTATGGCTACACCTTC